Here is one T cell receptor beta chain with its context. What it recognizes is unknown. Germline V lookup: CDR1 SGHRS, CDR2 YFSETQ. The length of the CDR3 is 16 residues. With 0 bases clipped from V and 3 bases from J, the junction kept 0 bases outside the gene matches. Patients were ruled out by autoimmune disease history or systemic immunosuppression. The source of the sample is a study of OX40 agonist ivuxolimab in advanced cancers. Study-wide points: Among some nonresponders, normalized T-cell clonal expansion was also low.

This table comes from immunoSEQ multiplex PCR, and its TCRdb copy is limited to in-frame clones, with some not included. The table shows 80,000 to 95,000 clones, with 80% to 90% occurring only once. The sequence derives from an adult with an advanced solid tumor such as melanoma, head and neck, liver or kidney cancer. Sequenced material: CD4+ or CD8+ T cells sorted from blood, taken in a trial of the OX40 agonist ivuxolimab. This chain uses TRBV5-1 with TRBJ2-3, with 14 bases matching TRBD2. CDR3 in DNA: TGCGCCAGCAGCTTGGGACTAGCGGGGGGGACAGATACGCAGTATTTT. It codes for CASSLGLAGGTDTQYF.